This entry describes one T cell receptor beta chain. Per the study methods: It was from reference gene primer amplification that nucleated cell counts were estimated. Profiling relied on immunoSEQ multiplex PCR, and the TCRdb table lists in-frame clones only, not all of them. V, J and clone size reflect that table, while D and trimming were determined from the DNA. The sample includes approximately 110,000 clones, 80% to 90% of them seen just once. This CDR3 comprises 14 residues. Per the germline V gene, CDR1 is KGHSH and CDR2 is LQKENI. Trimming took 4 bases from V and 7 from J, leaving 16 bases between them. The sample is drawn from a study of blood T cell repertoires in COVID-19. Across the whole study: The study drew acute and convalescent COVID-19 samples from the United States, Italy and Spain. T cells, B-cell-depleted T cells, or PBMCs supplied cDNA or gDNA.

This receptor was identified in a woman aged 80 or over with acute or convalescent COVID-19. V usage is TRBV18 and J usage is TRBJ1-1; a possible D gene is TRBD1 (5 bases). Sequencing input: peripheral blood. In DNA, the CDR3 is TGTGCCAGCTCACGCGGGGACGGACCCTATGAAGCTTTCTTT. It encodes CASSRGDGPYEAFF. The whole variable domain, filled in from reference TRBV18 and TRBJ1-1, reads NAGVMQNPRHLVRRRGQEARLRCSPMKGHSHVYWYRQLPEEGLKFMVYLQKENIIDESGMPKERFSAEFPKEGPSILRIQQVVRGDSAAYFCASSRGDGPYEAFFGQGTRLTVV.